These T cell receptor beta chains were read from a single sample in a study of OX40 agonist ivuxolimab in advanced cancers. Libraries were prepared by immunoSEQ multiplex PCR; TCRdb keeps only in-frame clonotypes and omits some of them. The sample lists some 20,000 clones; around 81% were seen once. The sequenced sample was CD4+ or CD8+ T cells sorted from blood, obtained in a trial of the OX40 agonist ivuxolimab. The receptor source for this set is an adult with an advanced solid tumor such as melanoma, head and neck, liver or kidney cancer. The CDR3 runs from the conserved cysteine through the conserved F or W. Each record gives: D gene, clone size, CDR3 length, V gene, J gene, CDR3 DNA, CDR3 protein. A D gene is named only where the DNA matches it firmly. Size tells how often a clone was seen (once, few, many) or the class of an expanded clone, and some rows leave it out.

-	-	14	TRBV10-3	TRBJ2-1	TGTGCCATCAATCCGGGTCCAAGCTACAATGAGCAGTTCTTC	CAINPGPSYNEQFF
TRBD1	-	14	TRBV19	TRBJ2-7	TGTGCCAGTAGTCTTGGACAGGTCCCCTACGAGCAGTACTTC	CASSLGQVPYEQYF
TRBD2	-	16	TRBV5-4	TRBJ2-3	TGTGCCAGCAGCTACGGGACTAGCGTACTCACAGATACGCAGTATTTT	CASSYGTSVLTDTQYF
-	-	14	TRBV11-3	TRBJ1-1	TGTGCCAGCAGCCCCGGCCGGGGGAACACTGAAGCTTTCTTT	CASSPGRGNTEAFF
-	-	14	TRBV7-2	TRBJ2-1	TGTGCCAGCAGCCCCACCCCCTCCTACAATGAGCAGTTCTTC	CASSPTPSYNEQFF
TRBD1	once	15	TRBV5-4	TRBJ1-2	TGTGCCAGCAGCCTCAGGACAGGAGCTAACTATGGCTACACCTTC	CASSLRTGANYGYTF
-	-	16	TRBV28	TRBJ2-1	TGTGCCAGCAGTTCGACAACCGGGAGAAAAAGCAATGAGCAGTTCTTC	CASSSTTGRKSNEQFF
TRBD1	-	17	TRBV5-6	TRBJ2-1	TGTGCCAGCAGCGCGCAACAGGGGGCCTTTTCCTACAATGAGCAGTTCTTC	CASSAQQGAFSYNEQFF
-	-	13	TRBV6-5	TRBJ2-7	TGTGCCAGCCAACGGACAACTAGCTACGAGCAGTACTTC	CASQRTTSYEQYF
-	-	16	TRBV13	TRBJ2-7	TGTGCCAGCAGCTTACTTGGGGGCGACCTTTCCTACGAGCAGTACTTC	CASSLLGGDLSYEQYF
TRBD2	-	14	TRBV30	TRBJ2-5	TGTGCCGGGGGACTAGCGGGAGGGCTCGAGACCCAGTACTTC	CAGGLAGGLETQYF
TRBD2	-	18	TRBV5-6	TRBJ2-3	TGTGCCAGCAGCAGAGGACTAGCGGGAGGCCGAAGCACAGATACGCAGTATTTT	CASSRGLAGGRSTDTQYF
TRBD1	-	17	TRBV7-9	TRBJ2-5	TGTGCCAGCAGCTCTATGGAGATGACAGGGACCAAAGAGACCCAGTACTTC	CASSSMEMTGTKETQYF
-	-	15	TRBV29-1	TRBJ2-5	TGCAGCGTTGAACCTTCGGGAGCTTGGGGGGAGACCCAGTACTTC	CSVEPSGAWGETQYF
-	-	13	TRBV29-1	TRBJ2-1	TGCAGCGCTCGACCTGGATCCGGGAGTGAGCAGTTCTTC	CSARPGSGSEQFF
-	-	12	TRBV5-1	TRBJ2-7	TGCGCCAGCAGCTTACAGGAGGGCGAGCAGTACTTC	CASSLQEGEQYF
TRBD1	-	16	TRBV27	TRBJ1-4	TGTGCCAGCAGTAAGGGACAGTATCCGACTAATGAAAAACTGTTTTTT	CASSKGQYPTNEKLFF
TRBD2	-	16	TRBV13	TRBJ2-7	TGTGCCAGCAGCTTAGCGGCTAGCGGGCCAGCCTACGAGCAGTACTTC	CASSLAASGPAYEQYF
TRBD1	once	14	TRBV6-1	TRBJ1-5	TGTGCCAGCACATTGGAGGGGGCAAATCAGCCCCAGCATTTT	CASTLEGANQPQHF
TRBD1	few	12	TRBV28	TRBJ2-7	TGTGCCAGCAGAGGACAGGGGGGCGAGCAGTACTTC	CASRGQGGEQYF
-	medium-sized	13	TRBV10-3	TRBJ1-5	TGTGCCATCACTTCGGACCCCGGGCAGCCCCAGCATTTT	CAITSDPGQPQHF
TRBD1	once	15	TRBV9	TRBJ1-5	TGTGCCAGCAGCGTAGGGGACAGGGCCCATCAGCCCCAGCATTTT	CASSVGDRAHQPQHF
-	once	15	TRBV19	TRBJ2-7	TGTGCCAGTAGAAGGAGGCTTGTGGGGGGCCGCGAGCAGTACTTC	CASRRRLVGGREQYF
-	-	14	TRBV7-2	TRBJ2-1	TGTGCCAGCAGCTTCGCCCTTGGAGGGAATGAGCAGTTCTTC	CASSFALGGNEQFF
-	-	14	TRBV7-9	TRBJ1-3	TGTGCCAGCCCATCACAGAAGTATGGAAACACCATATATTTT	CASPSQKYGNTIYF
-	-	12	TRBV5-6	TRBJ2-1	TGTGCCAGCAGCGTCAGGTACAATGAGCAGTTCTTC	CASSVRYNEQFF
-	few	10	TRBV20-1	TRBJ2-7	TGCAGTGCTAGCCTACGGGAGCAGTACTTC	CSASLREQYF
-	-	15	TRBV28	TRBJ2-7	TGTGCCAGCAGTCTCGGGCTAGGGTTATTGGGCGGGCAGTACTTC	CASSLGLGLLGGQYF
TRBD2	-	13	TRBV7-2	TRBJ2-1	TGTGCCAGCAGCTTCGGCGGGAGGGAAAAGCAGTTCTTC	CASSFGGREKQFF
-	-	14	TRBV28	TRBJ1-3	TGTGCCAGCCGCGGCGCTCACTCTGGAAACACCATATATTTT	CASRGAHSGNTIYF
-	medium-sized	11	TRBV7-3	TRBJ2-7	TGTGCCAGCAGCTTTAGCTACGAGCAGTACTTC	CASSFSYEQYF
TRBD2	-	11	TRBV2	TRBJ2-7	TGTGCCAGCCGACCCCTTAGCGGGAAGTACTTC	CASRPLSGKYF
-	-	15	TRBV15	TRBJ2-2	TGTGCCACCAGCAGAGATACCCAGGGCGCCGGGGAGCTGTTTTTT	CATSRDTQGAGELFF
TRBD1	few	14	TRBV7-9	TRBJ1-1	TGTGCCAGCGGGACAGGGAAGGGGGACACTGAAGCTTTCTTT	CASGTGKGDTEAFF
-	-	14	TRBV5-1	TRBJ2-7	TGCGCCAGCAGCTTGGGAGACACTCCCTACGAGCAGTACTTC	CASSLGDTPYEQYF
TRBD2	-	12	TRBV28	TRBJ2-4	TGTGCCAGCTCCCTCCAGCGGGGCATTCAGTACTTC	CASSLQRGIQYF
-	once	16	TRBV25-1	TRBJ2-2	TGTGCCAGCAGTATCCGGGGCGCCTCAACCACCGGGGAGCTGTTTTTT	CASSIRGASTTGELFF
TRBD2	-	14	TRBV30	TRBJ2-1	TGTGCCTGGGGGACCGGACTAGCGGGAAGTGAGCAGTTCTTC	CAWGTGLAGSEQFF
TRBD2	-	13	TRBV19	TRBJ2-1	TGTGCCAGTAGTATAAGTAGCGGGAATGAGCAGTTCTTC	CASSISSGNEQFF
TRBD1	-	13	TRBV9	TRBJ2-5	TGTGCCAGCAGCGCCACAGGGGTTCGGACCCAGTACTTC	CASSATGVRTQYF
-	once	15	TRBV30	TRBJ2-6	TGTGCCTGGGCCATCTGGGGAACTGGGGCCAACGTCCTGACTTTC	CAWAIWGTGANVLTF
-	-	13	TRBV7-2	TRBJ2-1	TGTGCCAGCAGCGCCGGAGTGGGTAATGAGCAGTTCTTC	CASSAGVGNEQFF